This T cell receptor (beta chain) appears in the sequencing data of a study of CD8+ T cells in alopecia areata. Whole-study findings and limits: Having just one nonresponder leaves the connection between baseline CD8+ expansion and response unresolved. Many expanded lesional clones persisted during tofacitinib (in both scalp and blood).

Details on this clone: Antigen unknown.

Isolated RNA was reverse transcribed into cDNA used as the sequencing template. Repertoires were generated with immunoSEQ multiplex PCR, while TCRdb's copy carries only in-frame clones and drops some. The sample includes 110,000 to 150,000 clones, around half of them seen just once. Described treatment: oral pan-JAK inhibitor, 5-10 mg twice daily. Germline V gene data show CDR1 as MNHEY and CDR2 as SMNVEV (reference sequence). This CDR3 spans 15 amino acids. The trim removed 10 bases at V and 1 base at J, leaving 9 bases unmatched. The receptor was isolated from a human donor with alopecia areata. The V call is TRBV27, the J call TRBJ2-5, with 10 positions matching TRBD1. The input for sequencing was CD8+ T cells sorted from blood, taken at week 4, from a patient treated with tofacitinib. The DNA of the CDR3 is TGTGCCACCTCCGGGACAGGGGAATTCCAAGAGACCCAGTACTTC. The encoded protein is CATSGTGEFQETQYF.